This T cell receptor (beta chain) was sequenced during a study of blood T cell repertoires in COVID-19 (dated by TCRdb to 2018 to 2020). Broadly, across the study: Samples from collaborators originated in the United States, Italy and Spain and spanned both the acute and convalescent phases of COVID-19. Deeply sampled blood TCRbeta repertoires from subjects exposed to, actively infected with, or recovered from COVID-19 were included in the dataset. A de-identified subject ID, COVID-19 status, age in years and sex were almost always included in the sample metadata. HLA class I and class II types, where available, came from metadata supplied by the sample provider rather than from assay-based typing. Samples were obtained from the ongoing ImmuneRACE study (first 160 participants) and from over a thousand subjects provided by 6 global collaborators. The prospective study material was composed of cDNA or gDNA derived from T cells, B-cell-depleted T cells, or PBMCs. The repertoires were released in a freely available public database meant as a resource for research on the immune response to SARS-CoV-2.

The collaborating institutions used their own protocols to collect whole blood in K2EDTA tubes. For TCRbeta analysis, collaborators shipped samples as frozen whole blood, isolated PBMCs, or DNA extracted from either of those sample types. The immunoSEQ Assay, a bias-controlled multiplex PCR, was used to amplify TCRbeta CDR3 regions from genomic DNA. Turning to the authors' computational methods: Nucleated cell counts per sample were estimated from amplification of reference gene primers within the assay. To quantify the absolute abundance of each unique TCRbeta CDR3 rearrangement, sequence reads were collapsed and filtered. For each sample, productive Simpson clonality was calculated as the square root of Simpson's diversity index over productive rearrangements. TCRdb's version of the immuneACCESS table is confined to in-frame rearrangements and falls short of the full clone set. An unresolved V gene accounts for under half of the shortfall where checked; the remainder is of unknown origin. V and J calls and clone size are as listed in that table; D and trimming were resolved from the DNA. The sample data list about 250,000 clones, and roughly 80% of these were observed just once. In total, the top ten clones hold approximately 9.1% of the sample.

Sequences KGHDR (CDR1) and SFDVKD (CDR2) are obtained from the germline V gene. The CDR3, from cysteine to phenylalanine, totals 15 residues. The DNA shown is the 45-base CDR3, in frame from base 1. At the junction V is shortened by 5 bases and J by 5 bases, with 15 bases in between. For this clone: The clone's antigen remains unknown. Base qualities are not provided; no much larger clone lies one nucleotide away.

The investigation overall reported the following: Clinical and demographic metadata were provided uncurated, with the amount varying by source and participant.

The chain employs TRBV24-1 and TRBJ1-5, with TRBD1 tentatively as D gene (5 bases match). Sequencing was done on a sample of peripheral blood. The clonotype was recovered from a man at least 80 years old with acute or convalescent COVID-19. The CDR3 protein is CATSGVGGRDQPQHF. DNA sequence: TGTGCCACCAGTGGAGTTGGGGGGAGGGATCAGCCCCAGCATTTT.